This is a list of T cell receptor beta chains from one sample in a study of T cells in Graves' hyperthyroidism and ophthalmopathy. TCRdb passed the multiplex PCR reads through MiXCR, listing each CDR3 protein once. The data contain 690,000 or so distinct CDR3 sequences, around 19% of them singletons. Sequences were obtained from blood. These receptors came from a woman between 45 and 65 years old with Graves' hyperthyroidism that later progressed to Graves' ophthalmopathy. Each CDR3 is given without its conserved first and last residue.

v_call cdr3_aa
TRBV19 ASSLQMAPNTEAF
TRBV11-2 ASSPGGDTDTQY
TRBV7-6 ASSLRGRGQTATEAF
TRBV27 ASSFRDRGNGYT
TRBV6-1 ASTPTGGGTGELF
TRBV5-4 ASSLGPSYGYT
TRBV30 AWTWGGTGELF
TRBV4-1 ASSQSATYEQY
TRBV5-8 ASSVGYEQF
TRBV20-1 SASRPPNTGELF
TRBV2 ASARTEGDGYT
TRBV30 AWSGVWGENEQF
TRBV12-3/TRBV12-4 ASTSLAGDQPQH
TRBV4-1 ASSLRDGGNTIY
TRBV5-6 ASRSGLRSGNTIY
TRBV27 ASSLSGGDLATNEKLF
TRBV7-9 ASGKRSASTDTQY
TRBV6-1 ASSKRPSGGAPKNIQY
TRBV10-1 ASSEARDPIAYGYT
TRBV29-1 SVDGPGGMNTEAF
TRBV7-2 ASSLVPGSEAF
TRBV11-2 ASSLGTVANTEAF
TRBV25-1 ASSEYGRRSSYNEQF
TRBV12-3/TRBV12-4 ASRFTGNSPLH
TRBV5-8 ASSLQGASGTGELF
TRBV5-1 ASYRSLQSGGVDGYT
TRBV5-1 ASSLRLAGGPSTDTQY
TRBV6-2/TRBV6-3 ASSTSRRGKSSYNEQV
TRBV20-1 SARGGQSVEQY
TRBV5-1 ASSHLTGYYGYT
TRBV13 ASSWLRGSGGYT
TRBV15 ATSSGPNTEAF
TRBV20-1 SAREDRNYGYT
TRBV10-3 ATSESAGQGTYEQY
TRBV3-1 ASSPQDSNQPQH